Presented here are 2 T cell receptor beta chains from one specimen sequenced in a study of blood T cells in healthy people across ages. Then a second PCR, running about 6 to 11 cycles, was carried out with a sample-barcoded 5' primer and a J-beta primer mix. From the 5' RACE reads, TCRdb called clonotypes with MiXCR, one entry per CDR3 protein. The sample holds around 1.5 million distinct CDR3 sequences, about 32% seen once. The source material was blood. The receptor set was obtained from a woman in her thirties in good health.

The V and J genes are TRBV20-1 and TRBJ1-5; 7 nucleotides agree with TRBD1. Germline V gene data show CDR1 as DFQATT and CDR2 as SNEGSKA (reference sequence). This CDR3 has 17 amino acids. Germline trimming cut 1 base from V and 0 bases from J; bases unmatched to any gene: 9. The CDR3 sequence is CSARGPGTENSNQPQHF. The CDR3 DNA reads TGCAGTGCTAGAGGCCCCGGGACAGAAAATAGCAATCAGCCCCAGCATTTT.

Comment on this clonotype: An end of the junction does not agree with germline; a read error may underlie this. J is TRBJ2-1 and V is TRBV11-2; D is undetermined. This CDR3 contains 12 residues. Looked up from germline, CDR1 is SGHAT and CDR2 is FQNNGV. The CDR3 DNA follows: TGTGCCAACAGCTTTGGAAACAATGAGCAGTTCTTC. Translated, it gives CANSFGNNEQFF.